This passage covers 19 T cell receptor beta chains from one sample sequenced in a study of blood T cell repertoires in COVID-19. Clones were read by immunoSEQ multiplex PCR, and TCRdb kept only the in-frame ones, dropping some. The repertoire holds around 140,000 clones, with more than 75% as singletons. Sequencing was performed on peripheral blood. These receptor sequences come from a woman between 50 and 59 years old with active or convalescent COVID-19.

The rearrangement links TRBV7-6 to TRBJ2-2; 8 bases align to TRBD1. CDR1 is SGHVS, CDR2 FNYEAQ, per germline. Unmatched junction bases numbered 18, after V lost 4 bases and J lost 8 bases. The CDR3 has 18 residues. The CDR3, as DNA: TGTGCCAGCAGCTCCTACCCTGATGGACAGGGACCTGCGGGGGAGCTGTTTTTT. It translates to CASSSYPDGQGPAGELFF.

This clone was found once. The J gene is TRBJ1-1, the V gene TRBV7-9; TRBD1 matches 7 bases. This CDR3 comprises 13 residues. Germline trimming cut 4 bases from V and 7 bases from J; bases unmatched to any gene: 6. Germline values: CDR1 SEHNR, CDR2 FQNEAQ (reference sequence). Here the CDR3 reads CASSSPTGIEAFF. The CDR3 nucleotides read TGTGCCAGCAGCTCGCCGACAGGGATTGAAGCTTTCTTT.

The chain links TRBV28 to TRBJ1-1; 8 bases are shared with TRBD1. CDR3 length: 13 amino acids. J gave up 6 bases and V 6 bases, and 6 bases lay outside the gene matches. Germline V gives CDR1 MDHEN, CDR2 SYDVKM. The CDR3 DNA follows: TGTGCCAGCAGGGCAGGGGGCGTTCCTGAAGCTTTCTTT. Protein: CASRAGGVPEAFF.

This clone was found once. V and J are TRBV7-6 and TRBJ2-1, with 8 bases lining up with TRBD2. CDR3 size: 16 residues. V lost 3 bases to trimming and J lost 2 bases; unmatched junction nucleotides: 6. Germline V gene sequence: CDR1 SGHVS, CDR2 FNYEAQ. The chain's CDR3 is CASSLRAGVAYNEQFF. CDR3 nucleotide sequence: TGTGCCAGCAGCTTGAGAGCGGGGGTGGCCTACAATGAGCAGTTCTTC.

This rearrangement joins TRBV10-2 to TRBJ2-7; a possible D gene is TRBD2 (6 bases). CDR1 is WSHSY and CDR2 is SAAADI in the germline V gene. The ends were cut back, 7 bases at V and 3 bases at J, with 16 bases in the middle. The CDR3 covers 14 residues. DNA of the CDR3: TGCGCCAGCACGACGGGAGAAGGCTACTACGAGCAGTACTTC. This sequence encodes CASTTGEGYYEQYF.

The V and J genes are TRBV10-3 and TRBJ2-6; D call uncertain. Germline CDR1 reads ENHRY; CDR2 reads SYGVKD. V was cut by 0 bases and J by 0 bases, with 6 bases left in between. The CDR3 sequence is 16 residues long. CDR3 protein: CAISESKSSGANVLTF. DNA for the CDR3: TGTGCCATCAGTGAGTCTAAGAGCTCTGGGGCCAACGTCCTGACTTTC.

Remarks on this clone: Other DNA sequences in the sample encode the same CDR3. The V call is TRBV11-2, the J call TRBJ2-2, with D possibly TRBD2 on 6 matching bases. The CDR3 length is 16 residues. Per germline, CDR1 SGHAT and CDR2 FQNNGV. Trimming left V 4 bases short and J 4 bases short, with 16 bases between. CDR3 amino acids: CASSSVPAGPTGELFF. In DNA, the CDR3 is TGTGCCAGCAGCTCGGTCCCGGCGGGGCCCACCGGGGAGCTGTTTTTT.

A note on this clone: The sample has other DNA sequences that encode this CDR3 too. V and J are TRBV19 and TRBJ1-2, with 9 nucleotides matching TRBD1. The CDR3 runs to 13 residues. The V segment lost 6 bases and the J segment 6 bases; nucleotides outside the gene matches: 5. Germline V gene sequence: CDR1 LNHDA, CDR2 SQIVND (reference sequence). CDR3 DNA: TGTGCCAGTAGCCGGGACAGGGCGAATGGCTACACCTTC. This gives the protein CASSRDRANGYTF.

The rearrangement links TRBV3-1 (or the pseudogene TRBV3-2) to TRBJ1-5; D might be TRBD1 (6 bases). Per germline, CDR1 LGHDT and CDR2 YNNKEL (reference sequence). V lost 2 bases and J lost 1, with 15 bases in between. The CDR3 contains 17 residues. CDR3 sequence reads: CASSQSANRVSNQPQHF. CDR3 DNA: TGTGCCAGCAGCCAAAGCGCTAACAGGGTAAGCAATCAGCCCCAGCATTTT.

The gene calls are TRBV15 and TRBJ2-2; D might be TRBD1 (6 bases). CDR3 size: 15 residues. V was pared by 5 bases and J by 1 base, with 11 bases between. Germline-derived CDR1 and CDR2 are LNHNV and YYDKDF (reference sequence). CDR3 coding DNA: TGTGCCACCAGCTTACAGGGTGGGAACACCGGGGAGCTGTTTTTT. Amino acids: CATSLQGGNTGELFF.

The chain carries TRBV18 and TRBJ2-1; 13 bases are a match to TRBD2. The CDR3 totals 16 residues. Germline trimming cut 1 base from V and 9 bases from J; bases unmatched to any gene: 6. Germline CDR1 reads KGHSH; CDR2 reads LQKENI. Here the CDR3 reads CASSPLQTSGRLEQFF. Written as DNA, the CDR3 is TGTGCCAGCTCACCACTGCAGACTAGCGGGAGGCTTGAGCAGTTCTTC.

The chain links TRBV11-2 to TRBJ2-1; TRBD1 matches 8 bases. This CDR3 comprises 14 residues. After removal of 5 bases from V and 2 bases from J, the junction contained 2 bases not matched to a gene. In germline, CDR1 is SGHAT, CDR2 FQNNGV. The CDR3 sequence: CASSVDRAYNEQFF. The DNA of the CDR3 is TGTGCCAGCAGCGTGGACAGGGCCTACAATGAGCAGTTCTTC.

This rearrangement joins TRBV27 to TRBJ2-7, with D perhaps TRBD1 (6 bases). The CDR3 has 15 residues. Between the trimmed V and J ends, which lost 3 bases and 3 bases, there was a span of 15 bases. Germline V gene data show CDR1 as MNHEY and CDR2 as SMNVEV (reference sequence). This CDR3 reads CASSLYGTNYYEQYF. The CDR3 nucleotides read TGTGCCAGCAGTTTGTACGGGACAAACTACTACGAGCAGTACTTC.

The V call is TRBV5-4, the J call TRBJ1-4; D not resolved. Germline V gene lookup returns CDR1 SGHNT and CDR2 YYREEE (reference sequence). Trimming removed 0 bases at V and 0 bases at J, with 12 bases between. The length of the CDR3 is 17 residues. This chain's CDR3 is CASSLVGAVATNEKLFF. The DNA of the CDR3 is TGTGCCAGCAGCTTGGTAGGAGCCGTTGCAACTAATGAAAAACTGTTTTTT. Variable domain in full (rest from reference TRBV5-4 and TRBJ1-4): ETGVTQSPTHLIKTRGQQVTLRCSSQSGHNTVSWYQQALGQGPQFIFQYYREEENGRGNFPPRFSGLQFPNYSSELNVNALELDDSALYLCASSLVGAVATNEKLFFGSGTQLSVL.

This clone was detected once. The gene calls are TRBV5-1 and TRBJ2-5; the D gene is possibly TRBD2 (6 bases). Looked up from germline, CDR1 is SGHRS and CDR2 is YFSETQ. V was shortened by 3 bases and J by 4 bases, with 19 bases between the two germline ends. The CDR3 is made up of 16 amino acids. CDR3 residues: CASSSDTNGGGETQYF. The CDR3 nucleotides are TGCGCCAGCAGCTCAGATACAAACGGGGGAGGAGAGACCCAGTACTTC.

The chain combines TRBV28 with TRBJ2-2; TRBD1 aligns across 7 bases. This CDR3 has 15 amino acids. V was clipped by 6 bases and J by 1 base; unmatched bases: 5. Looked up from germline, CDR1 is MDHEN and CDR2 is SYDVKM. The CDR3 sequence is CASSRQGGNTGELFF. Here the CDR3 DNA reads TGTGCCAGCAGCCGACAGGGCGGGAACACCGGGGAGCTGTTTTTT.

This clone has only one observation. The gene calls are TRBV3-1 (or the pseudogene TRBV3-2) and TRBJ2-1; 12 nucleotides match TRBD2. V gave up 5 bases and J gave up 7 bases; unmatched junction bases: 9. The CDR3 runs to 16 residues. The germline V gene has CDR1 LGHDT and CDR2 YNNKEL (reference sequence). The CDR3 region is CASSDLAGGPGNEQFF. CDR3 sequence (DNA): TGTGCCAGCAGCGATCTAGCGGGAGGGCCGGGGAATGAGCAGTTCTTC.

The chain joins TRBV29-1 to TRBJ1-1; 7 bases fit TRBD1. Germline-derived CDR1 and CDR2 are SQVTM and ANQGSEA. The CDR3 is made up of 12 amino acids. Trimming cost V 7 bases and J 5 bases; bases outside gene matches: 7. The CDR3 nucleotides read TGCAGCGGTGCACAGGGGTTTACTGAAGCTTTCTTT. This codes for CSGAQGFTEAFF.

CDR3 sequence reads: CASSQGRLGTGSYEQYF. The DNA of the CDR3 is TGCGCCAGCAGCCAAGGCCGATTAGGGACAGGGTCCTACGAGCAGTACTTC. The V and J genes are TRBV4-3 and TRBJ2-7; 9 bases line up with TRBD1. Looked up from germline, CDR1 is LGHNA and CDR2 is YSLEER. V lost 1 base and J lost 1; bases outside the gene matches: 8. There are 17 residues in the CDR3.